This section outlines one T cell receptor (beta chain) sequence together with its context. TCRdb re-derived calls from the RT-PCR reads in MiXCR, one entry per CDR3 protein. The sample includes fewer than 800,000 distinct CDR3 sequences, 15% to 19% of them seen just once. CDR1 and CDR2 (germline): SQVTM, ANQGSEA. There are 11 residues in the CDR3. This record belongs to a study of response to subunit inactivated influenza vaccine. Specimen: PBMCs from blood, collected roughly 13 days after vaccination. The rearrangement joins TRBV29-1 to TRBJ2-1; maybe TRBD1 (6 bases). This TCR came from a man between 45 and 60 years old who received an inactivated influenza vaccine. The CDR3, as DNA: TGCAGTGAGGGGGTTTACAATGAGCAGTTCTTC. This codes for CSEGVYNEQFF.